This T cell receptor beta chain was sequenced for a study of identical twins. V lost 1 base to trimming and J lost 6 bases, with 3 bases between them. The CDR3 contains 12 residues. The germline gives CDR1 SGHVS, CDR2 FQNEAQ. Study-wide results and caveats: Within beta out-of-frame sequences, the excess sharing observed between twins was weaker. Potential partial confounding of zero-insertion analyses by invariant MAIT and iNKT cells was noted. When twins shared out-of-frame alpha sequences, those sequences had excess low generation probability.

As for this clonotype: Its antigen is unidentified.

MiXCR, applied by TCRdb to the 5' RACE reads, yields one record per CDR3 protein. The sample consists of fewer than 800,000 distinct CDR3 sequences, roughly 7.1% of them appearing once. A further study also used this sample, focusing on yellow fever vaccine responses in identical twins.

This clonotype was obtained from a woman younger than 35 in good health. The chain employs TRBV7-8 and TRBJ1-4; D call uncertain. The sequencing sample was made of PBMCs. The CDR3 coding sequence is TGTGCCAGCAGCTTAGTGCATGAAAAACTGTTTTTT. Translation gives CASSLVHEKLFF.